This T cell receptor beta chain was identified in a study of blood T cell repertoires in COVID-19. Germline V lookup: CDR1 MNHEY, CDR2 SMNVEV (reference sequence). V was clipped by 1 base and J by 9 bases; unmatched bases: 10. The CDR3 loop spans 15 amino acids. TCRdb keeps only in-frame clones here, not all; method: immunoSEQ multiplex PCR. The sample contains about 250,000 clones, around 90% of which appear only once. Specimen: peripheral blood. This clonotype was sampled from a man at least 80 years old with acute or convalescent COVID-19. The V gene is TRBV27, the J gene TRBJ2-7; 9 bases agree with TRBD1. The CDR3 nucleotides are TGTGCCAGCAGTTTATGGGAGGACAGGGGCAAACGGCAGTACTTC. It codes for CASSLWEDRGKRQYF.